What follows are 12 T cell receptor beta chains derived from one specimen sequenced in a study of T cells in Graves' hyperthyroidism and ophthalmopathy. What was amplified from RNA transcripts were TCR beta CDR3 regions. HTBI primers drove first-round RT-PCR of the TCR CDR3. TCRdb re-derived calls from the multiplex PCR reads in MiXCR, one entry per CDR3 protein. The sample includes hundreds of thousands of distinct CDR3 sequences, about 15% of them seen just once. The sample taken for sequencing was blood. All receptors derive from a woman under 30 with Graves' hyperthyroidism.

This sequence joins TRBV19 and TRBJ1-5; the D gene is possibly TRBD1 (5 bases). V shed 3 bases and J shed 6 bases, with 12 bases lying between them. CDR1 is LNHDA and CDR2 is SQIVND in the germline V gene (reference sequence). The CDR3 extends over 14 amino acids. The CDR3 coding sequence is TGTGCCAGTAGTATGCCTCAGGGTCGTCAGCCCCAGCATTTT. Protein: CASSMPQGRQPQHF.

This clonotype was seen repeatedly, ten times or more. V is TRBV27 and J is TRBJ2-7, with D possibly called TRBD1 or TRBD2 (5 bases each). Germline loops: CDR1 MNHEY, CDR2 SMNVEV (reference sequence). The CDR3 extends over 15 amino acids. V lost 5 bases and J lost 7, with 21 bases in between. The CDR3 nucleotides are TGTGCCAGCAGTGGGTTCGGGGCCCCCCATAAGGAGCAGTACTTC. Amino acids: CASSGFGAPHKEQYF.

The chain combines TRBV18 with TRBJ2-2; 9 bases are a match to TRBD1. V lost 3 bases, J lost 0 bases, and 5 bases stayed unmatched. Germline V lookup: CDR1 KGHSH, CDR2 LQKENI. The CDR3 has 17 amino acids. CDR3 residues: CASSPLTGGSNTGELFF. The CDR3 coding sequence is TGTGCCAGCTCACCCTTGACAGGGGGATCGAACACCGGGGAGCTGTTTTTT. The variable domain in full, with the rest retrieved from reference TRBV18 and TRBJ2-2, is NAGVMQNPRHLVRRRGQEARLRCSPMKGHSHVYWYRQLPEEGLKFMVYLQKENIIDESGMPKERFSAEFPKEGPSILRIQQVVRGDSAAYFCASSPLTGGSNTGELFFGEGSRLTVL.

This chain's CDR3 is CASSAGRQNSPLHF. The CDR3 coding sequence is TGTGCCAGCAGCGCCGGGCGGCAGAATTCACCCCTCCACTTT. The chain employs TRBV14 and TRBJ1-6; D ambiguous. The V end was cut by 5 bases, the J end by 7 bases, with 12 bases between. The CDR3 extends over 14 amino acids. Germline-derived CDR1 and CDR2 are SGHDN and FVKESK.

The chain uses TRBV25-1 and TRBJ1-4, with D unresolved. The CDR3 has 11 amino acids. The germline gives CDR1 MGHDK, CDR2 SYGVNS. Trimming cost V 6 bases and J 7 bases, with 6 bases left between them. The CDR3 loop reads CASRTSEKLFF. CDR3 nucleotide sequence: TGTGCCAGCAGAACATCTGAAAAACTGTTTTTT.

This clonotype came up many times. J is TRBJ2-2 and V is TRBV12-3 or TRBV12-4; 7 nucleotides agree with TRBD1. J was trimmed by 0 bases and V by 6 bases; bases with no gene match: 10. This CDR3 contains 17 residues. CDR3 sequence: CASRGTGVRPNTGELFF. The CDR3 DNA reads as TGTGCCAGCAGGGGAACAGGGGTCCGACCGAACACCGGGGAGCTGTTTTTT.

This clonotype was counted many times. This sequence joins TRBV6-6 and TRBJ2-7; 11 bases align to TRBD2. This CDR3 has 15 amino acids. The V gene's germline CDR1 is MNHNY and CDR2 SVGAGI (reference sequence). V lost 2 bases and J lost 9; bases outside the gene matches: 9. This CDR3 is CASSYVSSGGLGQYF. In nucleotides, the CDR3 is TGTGCCAGCAGTTACGTGTCTAGCGGGGGGTTAGGGCAGTACTTC.

This clonotype came up many times. The CDR3 here is CAISESGQGMNGYTF. For the CDR3, the DNA is TGTGCCATCAGTGAGTCGGGACAGGGGATGAATGGCTACACCTTC. The chain links TRBV10-3 to TRBJ1-2, with 10 bases aligning to TRBD1. V was clipped by 0 bases and J by 6 bases; unmatched bases: 4. Germline V gene data show CDR1 as ENHRY and CDR2 as SYGVKD. The CDR3 has 15 residues.

This clonotype was observed many times. The chain recombines TRBV9 with TRBJ2-7, with TRBD2 matching 7 bases. J lost 2 bases, V lost 0 bases, and 5 bases had no gene match. CDR1 and CDR2 (germline): SGDLS, YYNGEE. The CDR3 is 15 amino acids. The CDR3 sequence is CASSVVSGGAYEQYF. The CDR3 DNA follows: TGTGCCAGCAGCGTAGTATCGGGGGGAGCCTACGAGCAGTACTTC. Full variable domain (remainder filled in from reference TRBV9 and TRBJ2-7): DSGVTQTPKHLITATGQRVTLRCSPRSGDLSVYWYQQSLDQGLQFLIQYYNGEERAKGNILERFSAQQFPDLHSELNLSSLELGDSALYFCASSVVSGGAYEQYFGPGTRLTVT.

There are many counts of this clonotype. The chain joins TRBV2 to TRBJ1-1, with D unclear. The V end was cut by 8 bases, the J end by 0 bases, with 4 bases between. Germline values: CDR1 SNHLY, CDR2 FYNNEI. The CDR3 runs 11 residues. CDR3 sequence (DNA): TGTGCCAGCGGAATGAACACTGAAGCTTTCTTT. Protein sequence: CASGMNTEAFF.

This chain uses TRBV6-1 with TRBJ1-5, with D unresolved. V lost 5 bases, J lost 0 bases, and 20 bases lay in between. From germline, CDR1 is MNHNS and CDR2 SASEGT. The CDR3 totals 18 residues. The CDR3 DNA is TGTGCCAGCAGTCACATCCTAAGGACGGATTATAGCAATCAGCCCCAGCATTTT. This encodes CASSHILRTDYSNQPQHF.

A remark on this clonotype: This may arise from a read error, as a much more abundant clone is one base away. The chain is built from TRBV5-1 and TRBJ1-2; 8 bases are shared with TRBD1. CDR1 is SGHRS and CDR2 is YFSETQ in the germline V gene. The ends lost 0 bases at V and 4 bases at J; junction bases unmatched: 5. The CDR3 is made up of 15 amino acids. The CDR3 nucleotides are TGCGCCAGCAGCTTGGCCGGACAGGGACCCTATGGCTACACCTTC. This sequence encodes CASSLAGQGPYGYTF.